The 24 T cell receptor beta chains below all came from one sample that was sequenced in a study of spatial heterogeneity in lung cancer. This sample's time point: sample taken at primary tumor resection. TCRdb reprocessed the 5' RACE reads with MiXCR, giving one entry per CDR3 protein. This table has some 100,000 distinct CDR3 sequences, 12% appearing once. Sequenced material: PBMCs, taken at surgery. The receptors derive from a male donor with early-stage non-small cell lung cancer.

The rearrangement links TRBV20-1 to TRBJ1-5; D is possibly TRBD1 (6 bases). There are 15 residues in the CDR3. Per germline, CDR1 DFQATT and CDR2 SNEGSKA (reference sequence). V lost 1 base, J lost 1 base, and 11 bases lay in between. Here the CDR3 reads CSARAGGRSNQPQHF. CDR3 sequence (DNA): TGCAGTGCTAGAGCGGGGGGCAGGAGCAATCAGCCCCAGCATTTT.

CDR3 coding DNA: TGTGCCAGCAGTTACTCGGACAACTCCTACAATGAGCAGTTCTTC. Encoded protein: CASSYSDNSYNEQFF. V and J are TRBV6-2 or TRBV6-3 and TRBJ2-1; weak D call: TRBD1 (5 bases). Germline V gene sequence: CDR1 MNHEY, CDR2 SVGEGT. The CDR3 spans 15 residues. Trimming shortened V by 0 bases and J by 0 bases, and 6 bases separated the two germline ends.

This clonotype was found many times. J is TRBJ2-7 and V is TRBV4-3; D may match TRBD1 or TRBD2 (5 bases each). Trimming pared 2 bases from V and 6 bases from J, leaving 17 bases between. Germline V gene sequence: CDR1 LGHNA, CDR2 YSLEER. The length of the CDR3 is 15 residues. The CDR3 here is CASSQTRRGAIEQYF. As DNA, the CDR3 is TGCGCCAGCAGCCAAACCCGACGAGGGGCGATCGAGCAGTACTTC.

This clonotype was seen many times. This rearrangement joins TRBV24-1 to TRBJ2-2; the D gene is possibly TRBD1 (6 bases). This CDR3 comprises 15 residues. V dropped 3 bases and J dropped 3 bases, with 10 bases sitting between them. Looked up from germline, CDR1 is KGHDR and CDR2 is SFDVKD. The CDR3: CATSDVTGYTGELFF. The CDR3 nucleotides are TGTGCCACCAGTGATGTGACAGGTTACACCGGGGAGCTGTTTTTT.

The J gene is TRBJ1-1, the V gene TRBV29-1; D is unclear. Trimming took off 4 bases at V and 5 bases at J, with 14 bases between the two ends. Germline-derived CDR1 and CDR2 are SQVTM and ANQGSEA. This CDR3 has 13 amino acids. The CDR3 region is CSVAPLGRTEAFF. The DNA of the CDR3 is TGCAGCGTTGCGCCCTTGGGCAGGACTGAAGCTTTCTTT.

The CDR3 DNA follows: TGTGCCAGCTCCCGACAGACCACCGGGGAGCTGTTTTTT. Translation gives CASSRQTTGELFF. The chain combines TRBV18 with TRBJ2-2, with a tentative D call TRBD1 (5 bases). Trimming took off 6 bases at V and 4 bases at J, with 9 bases between the two ends. The CDR3 is made up of 13 amino acids. Germline CDR1 is KGHSH and CDR2 is LQKENI.

This clonotype came up many times. J is TRBJ1-1 and V is TRBV10-3, with a tentative D call TRBD1 (6 bases). The V and J ends lost 3 bases and 0 bases respectively, with 17 bases between them. This CDR3 has 17 amino acids. The V gene's germline CDR1 is ENHRY and CDR2 SYGVKD. The CDR3 DNA follows: TGTGCCATCAGTGACCCTGGGGGGCGGTCCCTGAACACTGAAGCTTTCTTT. Translated, it gives CAISDPGGRSLNTEAFF.

This chain uses TRBV13 with TRBJ2-5, with a possible D match to TRBD1 (6 bases). The CDR3 is 13 residues long. V was pared by 5 bases and J by 3 bases, with 10 bases between. The germline gives CDR1 PRHDT, CDR2 FYEKMQ (reference sequence). The CDR3 bases are TGTGCCAGCAGCCGGACAGTCGAAGAGACCCAGTACTTC. Its translation is CASSRTVEETQYF.

This chain joins TRBV28 and TRBJ1-2, with TRBD1 matching 7 bases. CDR1 MDHEN and CDR2 SYDVKM come from the germline V gene. Unmatched junction bases numbered 5, after V lost 6 bases and J lost 4 bases. The CDR3 has 13 residues. This CDR3 is CASRTTGTYGYTF. The CDR3 DNA sequence: TGTGCCAGCAGAACGACAGGGACCTATGGCTACACCTTC.

V and J are TRBV2 and TRBJ1-1; weak D call: TRBD1 (6 bases). The CDR3 spans 15 residues. Germline V gene lookup returns CDR1 SNHLY and CDR2 FYNNEI. V was shortened by 6 bases and J by 4 bases, with 18 bases between the two germline ends. The CDR3 loop reads CASRIEQQGSTEAFF. CDR3 DNA sequence: TGTGCCAGCAGGATCGAACAACAGGGAAGCACTGAAGCTTTCTTT.

The chain combines TRBV5-4 with TRBJ2-2; D not certain. The germline gives CDR1 SGHNT, CDR2 YYREEE (reference sequence). The CDR3 spans 15 residues. The ends were cut back, 0 bases at V and 5 bases at J, with 11 bases in the middle. Here the CDR3 reads CASSLGAPGTGELFF. The CDR3 DNA reads as TGTGCCAGCAGCTTGGGGGCGCCCGGGACCGGGGAGCTGTTTTTT.

This chain joins TRBV24-1 and TRBJ2-6; D gene ambiguous. The CDR3 has 14 amino acids. V was trimmed by 6 bases and J by 2 bases, leaving 7 bases between them. Germline V lookup: CDR1 KGHDR, CDR2 SFDVKD. In nucleotides, the CDR3 is TGTGCCACCAGTATCGGGCCTGGGGCCAACGTCCTGACTTTC. Residues: CATSIGPGANVLTF.

This sequence joins TRBV7-2 and TRBJ2-5; possible D gene TRBD2, 6 bases. CDR3 length: 11 amino acids. Trimming left V 5 bases short and J 9 bases short, with 10 bases between. CDR1 is SGHTA, CDR2 FQGNSA, per germline. The CDR3 spells CASSRLVAQYF. Here the CDR3 DNA reads TGTGCCAGCAGCAGACTAGTGGCCCAGTACTTC. Complete variable domain (other parts from reference TRBV7-2 and TRBJ2-5): GAGVSQSPSNKVTEKGKDVELRCDPISGHTALYWYRQSLGQGLEFLIYFQGNSAPDKSGLPSDRFSAERTGGSVSTLTIQRTQQEDSAVYLCASSRLVAQYFGPGTRLLVL.

This clonotype appeared many times. The J gene is TRBJ2-1, the V gene TRBV11-3; TRBD2 aligns across 9 bases. Losses at the gene ends were 5 bases for V and 5 bases for J; bases not matched to a gene: 7. In germline, CDR1 is SGHNT, CDR2 YENEEA. This CDR3 spans 15 amino acids. CDR3 DNA sequence: TGTGCCAGCAGCGAGGGGACTAGCTCGGACAATGAGCAGTTCTTC. This encodes CASSEGTSSDNEQFF.

The chain carries TRBV2 and TRBJ2-4; TRBD1 matches at 8 bases. Looked up from germline, CDR1 is SNHLY and CDR2 is FYNNEI. V shed 6 bases and J 6 bases; nucleotides not matched to a gene: 7. CDR3 size: 14 residues. The CDR3 loop is CASSGDRWGNIQYF. The CDR3 nucleotides are TGTGCCAGCAGCGGGGACAGGTGGGGAAACATTCAGTACTTC. The full variable domain, with the rest looked up from reference TRBV2 and TRBJ2-4, is EPEVTQTPSHQVTQMGQEVILRCVPISNHLYFYWYRQILGQKVEFLVSFYNNEISEKSEIFDDQFSVERPDGSNFTLKIRSTKLEDSAMYFCASSGDRWGNIQYFGAGTRLSVL.

This clonotype was seen more than once but under ten times. This chain connects TRBV20-1 to TRBJ2-7; 9 positions match TRBD2. Germline trimming cut 5 bases from V and 2 bases from J; bases unmatched to any gene: 10. This CDR3 has 15 amino acids. CDR1 and CDR2 from the germline V gene are DFQATT and SNEGSKA (reference sequence). The DNA for the CDR3 is TGCAGTGCTCCTAGAGAGAGCGGGGGGCCCTACGAGCAGTACTTC. Translating it yields CSAPRESGGPYEQYF.

This clonotype has a handful of counts. J is TRBJ1-2 and V is TRBV7-4, with 7 bases fitting TRBD1. V trimming: 7 bases; J trimming: 2 bases; junction bases outside the gene matches: 4. This CDR3 has 13 residues. Germline CDR1 is SGHVT and CDR2 is SQSDAQ. The CDR3, as DNA: TGTGCCAGCATCATGACAGGGAACTATGGCTACACCTTC. This encodes CASIMTGNYGYTF.

A few counts support this clonotype. The chain combines TRBV27 with TRBJ1-4; D gene uncertain. The CDR3 covers 15 residues. Trimming left V 5 bases short and J 0 bases short, with 10 bases between. CDR1 and CDR2 from the germline V gene are MNHEY and SMNVEV (reference sequence). CDR3 in amino acids: CASSPWSSTNEKLFF. The CDR3 DNA sequence: TGTGCCAGCAGTCCCTGGAGCTCAACTAATGAAAAACTGTTTTTT.

The chain carries TRBV7-6 and TRBJ2-1; the match to TRBD2 covers 10 bases. There are 15 residues in the CDR3. CDR1 is SGHVS and CDR2 is FNYEAQ in the germline V gene. V lost 2 bases and J lost 6; bases outside the gene matches: 4. The CDR3 sequence is CASSLQRGGINEQFF. The CDR3 DNA reads TGTGCCAGCAGCTTACAGCGGGGGGGGATCAATGAGCAGTTCTTC.

This chain uses TRBV11-2 with TRBJ2-2; D gene uncertain. Germline loops: CDR1 SGHAT, CDR2 FQNNGV. There are 16 residues in the CDR3. Between the trimmed V and J ends, which lost 0 bases and 3 bases, there was a span of 11 bases. CDR3 sequence: CASSLDLSWDTGELFF. CDR3 in DNA: TGTGCCAGCAGCTTAGATCTTAGTTGGGACACCGGGGAGCTGTTTTTT.

This clonotype was counted a few times. The V gene is TRBV9, the J gene TRBJ1-5, with D hard to call. V lost 0 bases to trimming and J lost 4 bases, with 8 bases between them. This CDR3 has 14 amino acids. CDR1 and CDR2 (germline): SGDLS, YYNGEE. The CDR3 sequence is CASSVGAQNQPQHF. The CDR3 region has the DNA TGTGCCAGCAGCGTAGGGGCACAAAATCAGCCCCAGCATTTT.

In this sample, this clonotype turned up many times. The rearrangement joins TRBV4-3 to TRBJ2-2, with 7 bases that match TRBD2. V gave up 0 bases and J gave up 5 bases; unmatched junction bases: 3. This CDR3 region has 15 residues. CDR1 LGHNA and CDR2 YSLEER come from the germline V gene. The CDR3 sequence: CASSQEASGTGELFF. The CDR3 nucleotides read TGCGCCAGCAGCCAAGAGGCTAGCGGAACCGGGGAGCTGTTTTTT.

V is TRBV12-3 or TRBV12-4 and J is TRBJ1-2; D is unresolved. V lost 4 bases and J 2 bases, leaving 8 bases between the germline ends. This CDR3 comprises 13 residues. The CDR3 DNA is TGTGCCAGCAGTTCCACGAGAAACTATGGCTACACCTTC. This codes for CASSSTRNYGYTF.

In the case of this clonotype: Compared with germline, one end of the junction differs, possibly owing to a read error. The rearrangement uses TRBV9 and TRBJ1-6, with a tentative D call TRBD1 (5 bases). CDR1 is SGDLS and CDR2 is YYNGEE in the germline V gene. The CDR3 covers 15 residues. CDR3 in DNA: TGTGCCAGCAGCGTAGCTACAGGAGGAAATTCATCCCTCCACTTT. This encodes CASSVATGGNSSLHF.